This record looks at one T cell receptor beta chain sequence and its context. These data belong to a study of blood T cell repertoires in COVID-19. Study overall: The United States, Italy and Spain were the sources of the acute and convalescent COVID-19 samples. PBMCs, B-cell-depleted T cells, or T cells provided the cDNA or gDNA that made up the material.

In the original workflow: Estimation of nucleated cell counts was performed using reference gene primer amplification. TCRdb's table, derived via immunoSEQ multiplex PCR, lists solely in-frame clones and lacks some. The D gene and trimming were derived from the DNA, and the V and J assignments and clone size from that table. The data hold 68,000 or so clones, with about 86% observed a single time. The TCR sequence derives from a man in his forties or fifties with acute or convalescent COVID-19. Specimen: peripheral blood.

CDR3 bases: TGTGCCAGCAAGGGCCAGGGGGCGCTTACCGGGGAGCTGTTTTTT. Translating it yields CASKGQGALTGELFF. The chain links TRBV27 to TRBJ2-2; 8 nucleotides match TRBD1. Trimming cost V 7 bases and J 5 bases; bases outside gene matches: 9. Germline V lookup: CDR1 MNHEY, CDR2 SMNVEV (reference sequence). The CDR3 totals 15 residues.